This T cell receptor beta chain was captured by sequencing in a study of early T cells in non-severe SARS-CoV-2 infection. Study as a whole: Sequencing was performed on bulk RNA from unsorted whole blood, leaving chains unpaired.

Study-wide findings and caveats: Sequences matched to VDJdb favored anti-spike CD8 responses, while private and CD4 specificities were missed.

The CDR3 is 14 residues long. V lost 6 bases and J lost 5; bases outside the gene matches: 7. Germline values: CDR1 ENHRY, CDR2 SYGVKD. Unique molecular identifiers were attached to individual cDNA molecules. Each CDR3 protein is one row after TCRdb ran MiXCR on the 5' RACE reads. The data hold over 60,000 distinct CDR3 sequences, with around an eighth observed a single time. About this clonotype: Its antigen remains unidentified.

The source of this sequence is an adult who was a healthcare worker with PCR-confirmed SARS-CoV-2 infection or an uninfected control (not recorded which). The source was whole blood, collected at baseline. The chain joins TRBV10-3 to TRBJ2-5; 9 nucleotides match TRBD2. CDR3 loop: CAISRGGASETQYF. The CDR3 DNA is TGTGCCATCAGCCGCGGGGGGGCTTCGGAGACCCAGTACTTC.